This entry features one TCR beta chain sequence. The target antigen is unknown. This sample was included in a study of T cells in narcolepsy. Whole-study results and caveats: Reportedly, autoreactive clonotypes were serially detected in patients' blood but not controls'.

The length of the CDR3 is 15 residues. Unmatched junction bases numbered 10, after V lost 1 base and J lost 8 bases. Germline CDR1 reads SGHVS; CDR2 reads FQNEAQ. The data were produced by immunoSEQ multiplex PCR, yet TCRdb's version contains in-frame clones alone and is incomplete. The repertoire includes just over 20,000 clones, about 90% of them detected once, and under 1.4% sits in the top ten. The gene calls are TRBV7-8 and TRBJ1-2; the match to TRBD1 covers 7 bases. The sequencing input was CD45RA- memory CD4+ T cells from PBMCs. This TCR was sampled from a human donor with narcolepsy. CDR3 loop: CASSLDARQGRGYTF. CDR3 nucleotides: TGTGCCAGCAGCTTAGATGCCAGACAGGGCAGAGGCTACACCTTC.